The clone carrying this TCR beta chain was observed a handful of times. Within the sample, other DNA sequences also encode this same CDR3. Naive CD8 cells comprised CD45RO-negative, CCR7-positively selected cells, excluding terminally differentiated effector memory CD45RA+ cells. The donor population consisted of healthy HIV-negative adults with no recent acute infections or vaccinations. Germline V lookup: CDR1 MNHNY, CDR2 SVGAGI (reference sequence). V shed 0 bases, J shed 0 bases, and the junction held 4 bases outside the gene matches. This CDR3 is 16 amino acids long. Some 27,000 T cell genomes, or around 0.2 ug DNA, went into the sorted-subset replicate PCRs. Original methodology: For the immunoSEQ data, sequences were junction-only without quality scores, so filtering differed. Profiled with immunoSEQ multiplex PCR; TCRdb holds only in-frame clones, not every one. V and J calls and clone size are those listed in that table; D and trimming were worked out from the DNA. The sample carries about 870,000 clones, 90% to 95% recorded once.

This specimen comes from a study of shared clonotypes between healthy human individuals. Background on the study: Contributing individuals were two females and three males aged 18 to 49.

The clonotype comes from a man aged 25-40 years in good health. This rearrangement joins TRBV6-6 to TRBJ2-7, with 8 bases fitting TRBD2. Material: naive CD8+ T cells sorted from blood. The DNA for the CDR3 is TGTGCCAGCAGTTACTCGGGGGGGACTAGCTCCTACGAGCAGTACTTC. Amino acids: CASSYSGGTSSYEQYF.